The 3 T cell receptor beta chains below come from one sample, sequenced in a study of a mutant IDH1 vaccine in newly diagnosed glioma. Only in-frame clones appear in the TCRdb table, and some are missing; sequencing was by immunoSEQ multiplex PCR. The data show about 65,000 clones, 75% to 85% seen once. Time point specified: week 35, safety follow-up. Each dose delivered 300 ug of mutant IDH1 20-mer peptide subcutaneously with imiquimod. Their recognized antigens are unknown. The sequencing here drew on PBMCs, taken from a glioma patient whose treatment included an IDH1 peptide vaccine. These receptors all come from a man aged 35 to 55 with glioma.

In its sample, this clone was seen a few times. The chain couples TRBV19 to TRBJ2-2; 9 bases agree with TRBD2. The CDR3 has 16 residues. The trim removed 3 bases at V and 5 bases at J, leaving 7 bases unmatched. Per the germline V gene, CDR1 is LNHDA and CDR2 is SQIVND (reference sequence). The CDR3 loop is CASSILAGGGTGELFF. CDR3 sequence (DNA): TGTGCCAGTAGTATTCTGGCGGGAGGGGGAACCGGGGAGCTGTTTTTT.

This chain uses TRBV9 with TRBJ2-7, with D uncertain. The CDR3 length is 14 residues. V shed 3 bases and J shed 4 bases, with 14 bases lying between them. Germline CDR1 is SGDLS and CDR2 is YYNGEE. The DNA for the CDR3 is TGTGCCAGCAGCGGTCAAGGGCCGGTATACGAGCAGTACTTC. Its protein product is CASSGQGPVYEQYF.

This sequence joins TRBV5-4 and TRBJ2-3, with D possibly matching TRBD2 (7 bases). The ends were cut back, 4 bases at V and 4 bases at J, with 22 bases in the middle. The germline gives CDR1 SGHNT, CDR2 YYREEE (reference sequence). The CDR3 spans 17 residues. CDR3 region: CASSTPLGGGLSDTQYF. DNA for the CDR3: TGTGCCAGCAGCACCCCGCTTGGGGGGGGCCTGTCAGATACGCAGTATTTT.